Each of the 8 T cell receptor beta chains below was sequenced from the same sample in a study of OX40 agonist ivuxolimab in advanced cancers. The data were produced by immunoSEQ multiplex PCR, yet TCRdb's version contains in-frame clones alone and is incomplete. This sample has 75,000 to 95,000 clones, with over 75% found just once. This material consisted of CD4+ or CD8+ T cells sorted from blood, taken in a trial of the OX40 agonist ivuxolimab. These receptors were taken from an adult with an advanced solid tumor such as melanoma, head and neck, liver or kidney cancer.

CDR3 region: CASSTQPSTSSEQYF. The CDR3 DNA is TGTGCCAGTAGTACCCAACCGTCGACTAGCTCCGAGCAGTACTTC. The V call is TRBV19, the J call TRBJ2-7; 7 nucleotides align to TRBD2. The V gene's germline CDR1 is LNHDA and CDR2 SQIVND (reference sequence). The CDR3 is 15 amino acids. Losses at the gene ends were 4 bases for V and 6 bases for J; bases not matched to a gene: 12. Full variable domain (outside the CDR3, taken from reference TRBV19 and TRBJ2-7): DGGITQSPKYLFRKEGQNVTLSCEQNLNHDAMYWYRQDPGQGLRLIYYSQIVNDFQKGDIAEGYSVSREKKESFPLTVTSAQKNPTAFYLCASSTQPSTSSEQYFGPGTRLTVT.

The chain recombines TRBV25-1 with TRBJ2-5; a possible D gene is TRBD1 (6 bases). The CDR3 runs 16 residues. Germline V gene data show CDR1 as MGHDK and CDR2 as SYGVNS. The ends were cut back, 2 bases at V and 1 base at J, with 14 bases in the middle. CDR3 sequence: CASSETSGTSQETQYF. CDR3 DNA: TGTGCCAGCAGTGAAACCTCCGGGACATCCCAAGAGACCCAGTACTTC.

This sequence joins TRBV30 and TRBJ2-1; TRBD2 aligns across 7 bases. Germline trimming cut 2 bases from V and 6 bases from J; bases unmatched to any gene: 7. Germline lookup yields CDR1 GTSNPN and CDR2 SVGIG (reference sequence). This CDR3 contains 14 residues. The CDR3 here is CAWSSLAASNEQFF. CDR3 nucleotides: TGTGCCTGGAGTAGTCTAGCGGCCAGCAATGAGCAGTTCTTC.

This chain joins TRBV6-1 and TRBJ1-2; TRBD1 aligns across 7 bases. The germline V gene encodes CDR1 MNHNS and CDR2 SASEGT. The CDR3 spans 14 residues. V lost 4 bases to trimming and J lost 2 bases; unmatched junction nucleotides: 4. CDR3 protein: CASSVSGQNYGYTF. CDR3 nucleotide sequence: TGTGCCAGCAGTGTATCGGGACAGAACTATGGCTACACCTTC.

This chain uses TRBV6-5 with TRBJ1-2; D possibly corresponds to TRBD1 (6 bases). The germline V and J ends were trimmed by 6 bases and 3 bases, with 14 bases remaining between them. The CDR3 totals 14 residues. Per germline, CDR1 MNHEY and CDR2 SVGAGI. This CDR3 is CASRRLTGYYGYTF. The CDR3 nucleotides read TGTGCCAGCAGGCGACTTACAGGGTACTATGGCTACACCTTC.

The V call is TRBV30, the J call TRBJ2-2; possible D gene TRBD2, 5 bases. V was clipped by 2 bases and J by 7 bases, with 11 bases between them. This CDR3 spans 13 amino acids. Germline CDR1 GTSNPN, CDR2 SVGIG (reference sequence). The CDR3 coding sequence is TGTGCCTGGAGTTTAGAGGGCGTCGGGGAGCTGTTTTTT. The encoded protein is CAWSLEGVGELFF. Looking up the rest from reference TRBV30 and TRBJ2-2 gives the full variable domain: SQTIHQWPATLVQPVGSPLSLECTVEGTSNPNLYWYRQAAGRGLQLLFYSVGIGQISSEVPQNLSASRPQDRQFILSSKKLLLSDSGFYLCAWSLEGVGELFFGEGSRLTVL.

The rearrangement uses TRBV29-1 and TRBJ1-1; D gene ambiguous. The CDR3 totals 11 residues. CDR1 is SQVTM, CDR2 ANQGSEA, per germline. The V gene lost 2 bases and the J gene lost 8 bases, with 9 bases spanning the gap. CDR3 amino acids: CSVESSREAFF. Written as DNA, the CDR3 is TGCAGCGTTGAAAGTTCCAGGGAAGCTTTCTTT.

Here the CDR3 reads CASSIGQQGRDQPQHF. As DNA, the CDR3 is TGTGCCAGTAGTATAGGTCAACAGGGCAGGGATCAGCCCCAGCATTTT. The chain joins TRBV19 to TRBJ1-5, with D tentatively TRBD1 (6 bases). There are 16 residues in the CDR3. Germline lookup yields CDR1 LNHDA and CDR2 SQIVND (reference sequence). Trimming cost V 1 base and J 5 bases, with 15 bases left between them.